The sequence of this TCR beta chain was determined in a study of T-cell reconstitution after alpha-beta-depleted transplantation in children. A library of TCRbeta sequences, prepared with unique molecular identifiers, was generated. MiXCR was run by TCRdb on the PCR reads, yielding one entry per CDR3 protein. The table includes fewer than 400,000 distinct CDR3 sequences, around 21% detected once. This CDR3 has 16 amino acids. The germline V gene has CDR1 LNHNV and CDR2 YYDKDF (reference sequence). V gave up 1 base and J gave up 6 bases; unmatched junction bases: 3. The J gene is TRBJ2-7, the V gene TRBV15, with 16 bases fitting TRBD2. The sample in question was PBMCs from the stem cell graft donor, obtained from the stem cell graft. This clonotype originated in a human donor who donated a stem cell graft to a child with acute myeloid leukemia. The DNA for the CDR3 is TGTGCCACCAGCAGAGGAGGGACTAGCGGGAGGGGCGAGCAGTACTTC. Protein sequence: CATSRGGTSGRGEQYF.